This T cell receptor (beta chain) was identified during a study of shared clonotypes between healthy human individuals. The study ran the assay at deep level. Clones were read by immunoSEQ multiplex PCR, and TCRdb kept only the in-frame ones, dropping some. The sample consists of roughly 1,600,000 clones, around 98.5% of them appearing once. It was into CD45RA+ naive and CD45RA-negative memory subsets that the CD4+ cells were split. Trimming took 5 bases from V and 3 from J, leaving 8 bases between them. CDR1 is MDHEN and CDR2 is SYDVKM in the germline V gene. This CDR3 is 12 amino acids long. The gene calls are TRBV28 and TRBJ2-7, with D possibly matching TRBD2 (5 bases). This receptor was identified in a man aged 25-40 years in good health. The material sequenced was naive CD4+ T cells sorted from blood. Sample subset: CD45RA+ positively selected. CDR3 DNA: TGTGCCAGCAGTAACGGGATCTACGAGCAGTACTTC. It specifies CASSNGIYEQYF.